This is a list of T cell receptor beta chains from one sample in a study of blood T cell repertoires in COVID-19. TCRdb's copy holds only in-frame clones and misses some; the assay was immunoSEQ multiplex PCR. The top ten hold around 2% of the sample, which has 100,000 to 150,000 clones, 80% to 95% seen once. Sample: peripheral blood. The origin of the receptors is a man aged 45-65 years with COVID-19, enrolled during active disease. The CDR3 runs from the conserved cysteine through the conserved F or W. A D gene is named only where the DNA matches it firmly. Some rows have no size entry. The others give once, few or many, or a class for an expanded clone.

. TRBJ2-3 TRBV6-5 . CASSLTADTQYF TGTGCCAGCAGTTTGACAGCAGATACGCAGTATTTT
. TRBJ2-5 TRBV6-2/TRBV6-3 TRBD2 CASSSGLAGGSRETQYF TGTGCCAGCAGCTCTGGACTAGCGGGAGGGTCGAGGGAGACCCAGTACTTC
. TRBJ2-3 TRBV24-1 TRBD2 CATSDASGRGGTDTQYF TGTGCCACCAGTGATGCTAGCGGGAGAGGGGGCACAGATACGCAGTATTTT
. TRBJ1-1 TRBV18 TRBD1 CASSGQPNTEAFF TGTGCCAGCTCGGGACAGCCGAACACTGAAGCTTTCTTT
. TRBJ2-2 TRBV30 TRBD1 CAWSSGQGRWTGELFF TGTGCCTGGAGTTCTGGACAGGGGAGATGGACCGGGGAGCTGTTTTTT
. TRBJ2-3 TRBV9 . CASSDTGLGADTQYF TGTGCCAGCAGCGATACCGGACTTGGCGCAGATACGCAGTATTTT
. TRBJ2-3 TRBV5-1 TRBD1 CASSPRGQDTDTQYF TGCGCCAGCAGCCCCAGGGGACAGGACACAGATACGCAGTATTTT
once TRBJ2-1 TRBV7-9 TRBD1 CASSWTGGSYGEQFF TGTGCCAGCAGCTGGACAGGTGGGTCGTACGGTGAGCAGTTCTTC
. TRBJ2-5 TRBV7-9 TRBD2 CASRSTSGGETQYF TGTGCCAGCAGATCGACTAGCGGGGGGGAGACCCAGTACTTC
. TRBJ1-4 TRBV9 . CASSVDGGVSEKLFF TGTGCCAGCAGCGTAGACGGGGGGGTCAGTGAAAAACTGTTTTTT
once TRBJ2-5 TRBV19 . CASSTQGAETQYF TGTGCCAGTAGTACCCAGGGTGCGGAGACCCAGTACTTC
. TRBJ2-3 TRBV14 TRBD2 CASSPFSRASGRVEDTQYF TGTGCCAGCAGCCCTTTCAGCCGGGCTAGCGGGAGAGTAGAAGATACGCAGTATTTT
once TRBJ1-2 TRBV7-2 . CASSLTTSGGYTF TGTGCCAGCAGCTTAACCACCTCGGGAGGCTACACCTTC
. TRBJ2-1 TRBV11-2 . CASSSPPRGETYNEQFF TGTGCCAGCAGCTCACCACCCAGGGGGGAGACCTACAATGAGCAGTTCTTC
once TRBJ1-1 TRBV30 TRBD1 CAWSLRQGERTEAFF TGTGCCTGGAGCCTCAGACAGGGGGAGAGGACTGAAGCTTTCTTT
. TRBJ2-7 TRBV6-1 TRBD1 CASSESRTGGGITYEQYF TGTGCCAGCAGTGAAAGTAGGACAGGGGGCGGTATAACCTACGAGCAGTACTTC
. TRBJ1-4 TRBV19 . CASSMGDATNEKLFF TGTGCCAGTAGTATGGGCGACGCAACTAATGAAAAACTGTTTTTT
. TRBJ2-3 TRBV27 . CASRPTGSDTQYF TGTGCCAGCAGGCCTACAGGGTCAGATACGCAGTATTTT
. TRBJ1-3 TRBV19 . CASTRGSSGNTIYF TGTGCCAGTACACGGGGTTCCTCTGGAAACACCATATATTTT
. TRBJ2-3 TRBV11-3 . CASSLAAGTDTQYF TGTGCCAGCAGCTTAGCAGCGGGCACAGATACGCAGTATTTT
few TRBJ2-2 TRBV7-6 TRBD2 CASSLYGGRAKTGELFF TGTGCCAGCAGCCTGTACGGCGGGAGGGCCAAGACCGGGGAGCTGTTTTTT
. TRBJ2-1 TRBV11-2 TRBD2 CASSHVWTSGNEQFF TGTGCCAGCAGCCACGTTTGGACTAGCGGGAATGAGCAGTTCTTC
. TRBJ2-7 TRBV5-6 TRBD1 CASSLAYRGTYEQYF TGTGCCAGCAGCTTGGCGTACAGGGGGACCTACGAGCAGTACTTC
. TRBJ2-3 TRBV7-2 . CASSLVGLTDTQYF TGTGCCAGCAGCTTAGTAGGACTTACAGATACGCAGTATTTT
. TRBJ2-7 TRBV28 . CASSQGGEQYF TGTGCCAGCAGCCAAGGGGGCGAGCAGTACTTC
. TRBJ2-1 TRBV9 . CASSATTGTNGNEQFF TGTGCCAGCAGCGCCACGACCGGGACAAATGGGAATGAGCAGTTCTTC
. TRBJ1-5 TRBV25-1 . CASSVNELQPQHF TGTGCCAGCAGTGTTAATGAGTTACAGCCCCAGCATTTT
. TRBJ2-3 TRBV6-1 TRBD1 CASSEYGGTGGNTQYF TGTGCCAGCAGTGAATACGGTGGGACAGGGGGCAATACGCAGTATTTT
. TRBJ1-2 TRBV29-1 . CSVGRADGYTF TGCAGCGTTGGGAGGGCGGATGGCTACACCTTC
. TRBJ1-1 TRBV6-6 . CASRTGQGQAFF TGTGCCAGCAGAACAGGGCAGGGTCAAGCTTTCTTT
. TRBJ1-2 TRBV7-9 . CAIEGGARGYTF TGTGCCATCGAAGGGGGGGCTCGTGGCTACACCTTC
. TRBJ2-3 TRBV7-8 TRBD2 CASSTGLAGATDTQYF TGTGCCAGCAGCACGGGACTAGCGGGAGCAACAGATACGCAGTATTTT
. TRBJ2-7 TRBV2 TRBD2 CASRAVAGGPYEQYF TGTGCCAGCAGGGCGGTAGCGGGAGGTCCCTACGAGCAGTACTTC
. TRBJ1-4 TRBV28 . CASSSPRGHTNEKLFF TGTGCCAGCAGTTCACCCCGTGGGCATACTAATGAAAAACTGTTTTTT
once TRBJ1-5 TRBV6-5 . CASSFQGNQPQHF TGTGCCAGCAGTTTCCAGGGGAATCAGCCCCAGCATTTT
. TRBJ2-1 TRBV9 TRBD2 CASSVAVAGVSYNEQFF TGTGCCAGCAGCGTAGCAGTAGCGGGAGTCTCCTACAATGAGCAGTTCTTC
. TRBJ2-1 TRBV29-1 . CSASKETDFNEQFF TGCAGCGCATCAAAAGAGACAGATTTCAATGAGCAGTTCTTC
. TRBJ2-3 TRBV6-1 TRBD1 CASSERDRGTDTQYF TGTGCCAGCAGTGAGAGGGACAGGGGGACAGATACGCAGTATTTT
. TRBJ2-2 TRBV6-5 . CASSYDRPGNTGELFF TGTGCCAGCAGTTACGATCGACCAGGGAACACCGGGGAGCTGTTTTTT
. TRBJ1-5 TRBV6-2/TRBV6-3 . CASSYGTEQPQHF TGTGCCAGCAGTTACGGGACTGAGCAGCCCCAGCATTTT
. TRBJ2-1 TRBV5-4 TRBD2 CASSPPSGSSYNEQFF TGTGCCAGCAGCCCGCCTAGCGGGAGCTCCTACAATGAGCAGTTCTTC
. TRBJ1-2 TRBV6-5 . CASSYSGRGGYGYTF TGTGCCAGCAGTTACTCGGGCAGGGGAGGGTATGGCTACACCTTC
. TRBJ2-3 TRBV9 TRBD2 CASSVGAGGGTDTQYF TGTGCCAGCAGCGTAGGAGCCGGCGGGGGGACAGATACGCAGTATTTT
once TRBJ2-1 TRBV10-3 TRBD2 CAISESRGGREDEQFF TGTGCCATCAGTGAGTCGAGAGGCGGGAGAGAAGATGAGCAGTTCTTC
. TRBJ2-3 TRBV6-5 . CASGRNSFTDTQYF TGTGCCAGCGGAAGGAACAGCTTCACAGATACGCAGTATTTT
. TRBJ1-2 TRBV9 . CASSLNGNYGYTF TGTGCCAGCAGCCTCAACGGTAACTATGGCTACACCTTC
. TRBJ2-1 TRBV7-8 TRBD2 CASSFLAGVSYNEQFF TGTGCCAGCAGCTTCCTAGCGGGAGTTTCCTACAATGAGCAGTTCTTC
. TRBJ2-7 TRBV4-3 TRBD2 CASSPALAATYEQYF TGCGCCAGCAGCCCTGCACTAGCGGCAACCTACGAGCAGTACTTC
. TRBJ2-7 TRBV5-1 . CASSLAQRSHSSYEQYF TGCGCCAGCAGCTTGGCCCAGCGAAGCCACTCCTCCTACGAGCAGTACTTC
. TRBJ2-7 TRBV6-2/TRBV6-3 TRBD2 CASSYARLAGNYEQYF TGTGCCAGCAGTTACGCTAGACTAGCGGGAAACTACGAGCAGTACTTC
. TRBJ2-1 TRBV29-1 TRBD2 CSVNLLAGGGNEQFF TGCAGCGTTAACCTACTAGCGGGAGGGGGGAATGAGCAGTTCTTC
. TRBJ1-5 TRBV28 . CASSLTVNQPQHF TGTGCCAGCAGTTTGACAGTTAATCAGCCCCAGCATTTT
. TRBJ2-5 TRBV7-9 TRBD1 CASSRTGLGEETQYF TGTGCCAGCAGCCGGACAGGGCTTGGGGAAGAGACCCAGTACTTC
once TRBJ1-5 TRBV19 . CASSDQGNQPQHF TGTGCCAGTAGTGACCAGGGCAATCAGCCCCAGCATTTT
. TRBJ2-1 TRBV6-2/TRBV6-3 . CASSMGPNEQFF TGTGCCAGCAGCATGGGGCCCAATGAGCAGTTCTTC
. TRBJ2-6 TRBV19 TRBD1 CASRNRDRGSGANVLTF TGTGCCAGTAGAAACCGGGACAGGGGCTCTGGGGCCAACGTCCTGACTTTC
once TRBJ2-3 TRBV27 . CASSYRTLSTDTQYF TGTGCCAGCAGTTACCGGACTCTTAGCACAGATACGCAGTATTTT
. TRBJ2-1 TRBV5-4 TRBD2 CASSPVGTSGLYNEQFF TGTGCCAGCAGCCCCGTCGGGACTAGCGGGCTTTACAATGAGCAGTTCTTC